The table lists the clone carrying this TCR beta chain with a count of one. This record belongs to a study of blood T cell repertoires in COVID-19. V lost 1 base and J lost 6, with 16 bases in between. Germline CDR1 is SGHTA and CDR2 is FQGNSA. CDR3 length: 15 amino acids. Sequenced by immunoSEQ multiplex PCR; TCRdb stores in-frame clones only, minus some. The sample contains 100,000 to 120,000 clones, 76% of which appear only once. The rearrangement uses TRBV7-2 and TRBJ2-7; D possibly corresponds to TRBD1 (5 bases). The sequence derives from a woman older than 75 with acute or convalescent COVID-19. Material for sequencing was peripheral blood. The CDR3 nucleotides read TGTGCCAGCAGCTTAGGCAGGGTCCTCGCTGTCGAGCAGTACTTC. This encodes CASSLGRVLAVEQYF.